This entry lists 18 T cell receptor beta chains sequenced from one sample in a study of shared clonotypes between healthy human individuals. Using immunoSEQ multiplex PCR, the repertoire was profiled, and TCRdb retains in-frame clones only, with some absent. The sample shows nearly 500,000 clones, 60% to 85% of them seen only once. Specimen: PBMCs. These receptors all come from a woman in her thirties or forties in good health. Some clones in this sample may be carry-over from other donors' samples.

V is TRBV7-3 and J is TRBJ2-7; TRBD2 agrees at 13 bases. CDR3 size: 17 residues. Germline V gene data show CDR1 as SGHTA and CDR2 as FQGTGA. V was clipped by 5 bases and J by 0 bases; unmatched bases: 7. The CDR3 protein is CASSPQGLAGDSYEQYF. The DNA of the CDR3 is TGTGCCAGCAGCCCGCAAGGACTAGCGGGAGACTCCTACGAGCAGTACTTC. The complete variable domain, with remaining parts taken from reference TRBV7-3 and TRBJ2-7, reads GAGVSQTPSNKVTEKGKYVELRCDPISGHTALYWYRQSLGQGPEFLIYFQGTGAADDSGLPNDRFFAVRPEGSVSTLKIQRTERGDSAVYLCASSPQGLAGDSYEQYFGPGTRLTVT.

The V call is TRBV5-1, the J call TRBJ2-7; unclear D gene. Trimming shortened V by 0 bases and J by 5 bases, and 9 bases separated the two germline ends. Germline V gene data show CDR1 as SGHRS and CDR2 as YFSETQ. CDR3 length: 13 amino acids. The CDR3 DNA reads as TGCGCCAGCAGCTTGGTTGGGTCCAACGAGCAGTACTTC. This translates into CASSLVGSNEQYF. Using reference TRBV5-1 and TRBJ2-7 for the parts outside the CDR3, the full variable domain is KAGVTQTPRYLIKTRGQQVTLSCSPISGHRSVSWYQQTPGQGLQFLFEYFSETQRNKGNFPGRFSGRQFSNSRSEMNVSTLELGDSALYLCASSLVGSNEQYFGPGTRLTVT.

This clone was observed a single time. CDR3 DNA sequence: TGTGCCAGCAGTTACGAGGCGGGGAGCTCCTACGAGCAGTACTTC. Amino acids: CASSYEAGSSYEQYF. The V call is TRBV6-6, the J call TRBJ2-7, with D possibly being TRBD2 (6 bases). Germline V gives CDR1 MNHNY, CDR2 SVGAGI (reference sequence). Trimming pared 2 bases from V and 0 bases from J, leaving 11 bases between. This CDR3 region has 15 residues.

V usage is TRBV5-1 and J usage is TRBJ2-7; perhaps TRBD1 as D (5 bases). V shed 1 base and J shed 2 bases, with 13 bases lying between them. CDR1 is SGHRS, CDR2 YFSETQ, per germline. The CDR3 sequence is 15 residues long. The CDR3 region has the DNA TGCGCCAGCAGCTTGCAGGTGGCAGGGACCTACGAGCAGTACTTC. This translates into CASSLQVAGTYEQYF. Full variable domain (remainder filled in from reference TRBV5-1 and TRBJ2-7): KAGVTQTPRYLIKTRGQQVTLSCSPISGHRSVSWYQQTPGQGLQFLFEYFSETQRNKGNFPGRFSGRQFSNSRSEMNVSTLELGDSALYLCASSLQVAGTYEQYFGPGTRLTVT.

This chain joins TRBV28 and TRBJ2-7; the D is unclear. This CDR3 spans 13 amino acids. Germline V lookup: CDR1 MDHEN, CDR2 SYDVKM. Between the trimmed V and J ends, which lost 2 bases and 5 bases, there was a span of 10 bases. The CDR3 DNA follows: TGTGCCAGCAGTTTACGGTTGCGGCACGAGCAGTACTTC. This gives the protein CASSLRLRHEQYF.

This clone has a single count. V and J are TRBV10-1 and TRBJ2-2; the D is unclear. Trimming shortened V by 0 bases and J by 5 bases, and 10 bases separated the two germline ends. The germline gives CDR1 WNHNN, CDR2 SYGVQD (reference sequence). The CDR3 consists of 15 residues. Here the CDR3 DNA reads TGCGCCAGCAGTGAGTCCCGGTTGGGAACCGGGGAGCTGTTTTTT. Translating gives CASSESRLGTGELFF.

The chain employs TRBV6-5 and TRBJ2-1; tentative D call: TRBD2 (6 bases). This CDR3 is 14 amino acids long. Between the trimmed V and J ends, which lost 6 bases and 0 bases, there was a span of 9 bases. Germline V gives CDR1 MNHEY, CDR2 SVGAGI. The CDR3 nucleotides read TGTGCCAGCAGCCCAGCGGGCTCCTACAATGAGCAGTTCTTC. It translates to CASSPAGSYNEQFF.

This clone came up a few times. The CDR3, as DNA: TGTGCCAGCAGCTTTAGGACAAGCCACTCGGGGCAGTACTTC. Protein sequence: CASSFRTSHSGQYF. V gene TRBV7-8 combines with J gene TRBJ2-7; TRBD1 is a possible D gene (5 bases). The CDR3 is 14 residues long. Germline-derived CDR1 and CDR2 are SGHVS and FQNEAQ. Trimming took off 3 bases at V and 9 bases at J, with 18 bases between the two ends.

The CDR3 nucleotides read TGTGCCAGCAGCCAAGAAGGTCTTTATGGCTACACCTTC. Protein sequence: CASSQEGLYGYTF. The rearrangement links TRBV14 to TRBJ1-2; D gene ambiguous. Trimming removed 0 bases at V and 5 bases at J, with 7 bases between. Germline V lookup: CDR1 SGHDN, CDR2 FVKESK. The CDR3 runs 13 residues.

Comment on this clone: Other DNA sequences in this sample translate to the same CDR3. V is TRBV15 and J is TRBJ2-1; TRBD1 might be the D (5 bases). V was pared by 0 bases and J by 10 bases, with 10 bases between. CDR3 size: 13 residues. Germline V gene sequence: CDR1 LNHNV, CDR2 YYDKDF (reference sequence). The CDR3 bases are TGTGCCACCAGCAGAGATAGGGGCCGCGAGCAGTTCTTC. Its protein product is CATSRDRGREQFF.

This sequence joins TRBV19 and TRBJ1-2; 11 bases are a match to TRBD1. The CDR3 consists of 15 residues. The V and J ends lost 3 bases and 8 bases, in that order; junction bases with no gene match: 8. Germline V CDR1 and CDR2: LNHDA, SQIVND (reference sequence). This chain's CDR3 is CASSIRTGGARGYTF. For the CDR3, the DNA is TGTGCCAGTAGTATCAGGACAGGGGGCGCCAGGGGCTACACCTTC.

The chain uses TRBV18 and TRBJ2-3; perhaps TRBD2 as D (6 bases). The CDR3 has 15 amino acids. V was trimmed by 1 base and J by 0 bases, leaving 8 bases between them. Per germline, CDR1 KGHSH and CDR2 LQKENI. CDR3 nucleotide sequence: TGTGCCAGCTCACCACTAGGGACTAGCACAGATACGCAGTATTTT. Its translation: CASSPLGTSTDTQYF. The whole variable domain, remainder taken from reference TRBV18 and TRBJ2-3, is NAGVMQNPRHLVRRRGQEARLRCSPMKGHSHVYWYRQLPEEGLKFMVYLQKENIIDESGMPKERFSAEFPKEGPSILRIQQVVRGDSAAYFCASSPLGTSTDTQYFGPGTRLTVL.

In this sample, this clone turned up many times. The sample carries other DNA sequences with the same CDR3. The V call is TRBV30, the J call TRBJ2-7, with 8 bases that match TRBD2. Germline V lookup: CDR1 GTSNPN, CDR2 SVGIG (reference sequence). This CDR3 spans 14 amino acids. V was pared by 3 bases and J by 2 bases, with 6 bases of the junction left unmatched. The CDR3 loop reads CAWRRGVSTYEQYF. CDR3 DNA sequence: TGTGCCTGGAGGCGGGGGGTAAGCACCTACGAGCAGTACTTC.

The chain uses TRBV7-6 and TRBJ1-1, with a weak D call TRBD1 (6 bases). CDR3 size: 14 residues. Germline V CDR1 and CDR2: SGHVS, FNYEAQ. V lost 4 bases, J lost 2 bases, and 11 bases lay in between. The CDR3 protein is CASSSRQANTEAFF. As DNA, the CDR3 is TGTGCCAGCAGCTCTAGACAGGCTAACACTGAAGCTTTCTTT.

The CDR3 sequence: CTSSLFMPQQSRANVLTF. CDR3 in DNA: TGTACCAGCAGTCTTTTCATGCCACAACAAAGTCGGGCCAACGTCCTGACTTTC. The chain carries TRBV21-1 and TRBJ2-6; the table names TRBD1, a call not compared with the DNA. TRBV21-1 is given as a pseudogene. The CDR3 is 18 amino acids.

This chain uses TRBV5-1 with TRBJ1-5; 7 positions match TRBD1. V trimming: 4 bases; J trimming: 5 bases; junction bases outside the gene matches: 3. In germline, CDR1 is SGHRS, CDR2 YFSETQ. This CDR3 is 13 amino acids long. Here the CDR3 DNA reads TGCGCCAGCAGCACCGGGACAGATCAGCCCCAGCATTTT. Translating it yields CASSTGTDQPQHF. Combining the CDR3 with reference TRBV5-1 and TRBJ1-5 gives the whole variable domain KAGVTQTPRYLIKTRGQQVTLSCSPISGHRSVSWYQQTPGQGLQFLFEYFSETQRNKGNFPGRFSGRQFSNSRSEMNVSTLELGDSALYLCASSTGTDQPQHFGDGTRLSIL.

The V gene is TRBV5-1, the J gene TRBJ2-5; 9 nucleotides align to TRBD1. The CDR3 extends over 14 amino acids. Germline assignment: CDR1 SGHRS and CDR2 YFSETQ. After removal of 7 bases from V and 2 bases from J, the junction contained 6 bases not matched to a gene. As DNA, the CDR3 is TGCGCCAGCCGAATACAGGGGGCGCAAGAGACCCAGTACTTC. As protein: CASRIQGAQETQYF.

The chain uses TRBV27 and TRBJ2-5; 12 bases agree with TRBD2. Germline-derived CDR1 and CDR2 are MNHEY and SMNVEV (reference sequence). Losses at the gene ends were 5 bases for V and 2 bases for J; bases not matched to a gene: 9. The CDR3 spans 17 residues. The CDR3 coding sequence is TGTGCCAGCAGTCCCTATCGACTAGCGGGAGAGCAAGAGACCCAGTACTTC. Protein sequence: CASSPYRLAGEQETQYF.